Presented here are 10 T cell receptor beta chains from one specimen sequenced in a study of blood T cell repertoires in COVID-19. TCRdb's copy holds only in-frame clones and misses some; the assay was immunoSEQ multiplex PCR. The sample carries approximately 300,000 clones, under 90% recorded once. Sequencing used PBMCs or T cells enriched from blood (not recorded which). The receptor source for this set is a woman in her twenties or thirties who had recovered from COVID-19.

The chain joins TRBV21-1 to TRBJ2-3; the D segment call TRBD1 is taken from the table without a DNA check. TRBV21-1 is a pseudogene locus. The length of the CDR3 is 18 residues. CDR3 sequence reads: CASSKCQDSIAITDTQYF. CDR3 nucleotides: TGTGCCAGCAGCAAATGTCAGGACAGCATAGCCATCACAGATACGCAGTATTTT.

The V and J genes are TRBV3-1 (or the pseudogene TRBV3-2) and TRBJ2-3; 9 bases align to TRBD2. The germline gives CDR1 LGHDT, CDR2 YNNKEL (reference sequence). The V and J ends lost 6 bases and 3 bases, in that order; junction bases with no gene match: 7. This CDR3 is 15 amino acids long. This chain's CDR3 is CASSQLSGSTDTQYF. CDR3 nucleotide sequence: TGTGCCAGCAGTCAGCTTAGCGGGAGTACAGATACGCAGTATTTT.

The chain employs TRBV11-2 and TRBJ1-1, with 9 bases matching TRBD1. CDR1 is SGHAT and CDR2 is FQNNGV in the germline V gene. This CDR3 is 13 amino acids long. The V gene end was trimmed by 5 bases and the J gene end by 4 bases; junction bases not matched to a gene: 2. The CDR3 DNA sequence: TGTGCCAGCAGCGTACAGGGGGCCACTGAAGCTTTCTTT. This gives the protein CASSVQGATEAFF.

The genes are TRBV27 and TRBJ2-7; 14 bases line up with TRBD2. Germline V gene sequence: CDR1 MNHEY, CDR2 SMNVEV (reference sequence). V lost 4 bases and J lost 0; bases outside the gene matches: 14. The CDR3 sequence is 20 residues long. The CDR3 protein is CASSSPPGTSGGRSSYEQYF. The CDR3 DNA is TGTGCCAGCAGTTCCCCCCCCGGGACTAGCGGGGGAAGGAGCTCCTACGAGCAGTACTTC.

The chain combines TRBV7-2 with TRBJ1-1, with D perhaps matching TRBD1 (5 bases). V was trimmed by 4 bases and J by 0 bases, leaving 15 bases between them. The germline gives CDR1 SGHTA, CDR2 FQGNSA. CDR3 size: 16 residues. CDR3: CASSSGNAGLNTEAFF. The CDR3 DNA is TGTGCCAGCAGCTCTGGTAACGCAGGGCTGAACACTGAAGCTTTCTTT.

This chain connects TRBV6-5 to TRBJ1-6; D call uncertain. The ends were cut back, 5 bases at V and 5 bases at J, with 7 bases in the middle. Germline V gene sequence: CDR1 MNHEY, CDR2 SVGAGI. The CDR3 is 13 residues long. CDR3 residues: CASSRRDNSPLHF. The CDR3 region has the DNA TGTGCCAGCAGTCGGAGGGATAATTCACCCCTCCACTTT.

With regard to this clone: The sample has other DNA sequences that encode this CDR3 too. The genes are TRBV6-5 and TRBJ2-6, with D uncertain. The CDR3 is 16 residues long. Germline V gives CDR1 MNHEY, CDR2 SVGAGI. Trimming stripped 0 bases from V and 0 bases from J, with 6 bases between. The CDR3 bases are TGTGCCAGCAGTTACTCAGGAGACTCTGGGGCCAACGTCCTGACTTTC. The encoded protein is CASSYSGDSGANVLTF.

The chain couples TRBV4-1 to TRBJ1-1; D uncertain. Trimming left V 3 bases short and J 8 bases short, with 7 bases between. CDR1 is MGHRA and CDR2 is YSYEKL in the germline V gene. The CDR3 loop spans 11 amino acids. CDR3 loop: CASSHLTEAFF. The CDR3 nucleotides read TGCGCCAGCAGCCATTTAACAGAAGCTTTCTTT.

This chain joins TRBV18 and TRBJ1-3; perhaps TRBD1 as D (5 bases). Deletions cut 6 bases from V and 0 bases from J, with 15 bases between. Germline V gene data show CDR1 as KGHSH and CDR2 as LQKENI. The length of the CDR3 is 16 residues. The DNA for the CDR3 is TGTGCCAGCTCCACCGGGGGAGGTATCTCTGGAAACACCATATATTTT. As protein: CASSTGGGISGNTIYF. Complete variable domain (other parts from reference TRBV18 and TRBJ1-3): NAGVMQNPRHLVRRRGQEARLRCSPMKGHSHVYWYRQLPEEGLKFMVYLQKENIIDESGMPKERFSAEFPKEGPSILRIQQVVRGDSAAYFCASSTGGGISGNTIYFGEGSWLTVV.

The count of this clone is one. V is TRBV5-8 and J is TRBJ2-4, with D maybe TRBD2 (5 bases). Germline assignment: CDR1 SGHTS and CDR2 YDEGEE. The CDR3 loop spans 17 amino acids. V was shortened by 4 bases and J by 4 bases, with 21 bases between the two germline ends. The CDR3 DNA follows: TGTGCCAGCAGCGTCGGACGGGAATCCCTACAAAAAAACATTCAGTACTTC. This codes for CASSVGRESLQKNIQYF.